This T cell receptor (beta chain) originates from a study of blood T cell repertoires in COVID-19. Study context: Italy, Spain and the United States were the sources of the convalescent and acute COVID-19 samples.

In the original workflow: For nucleated cells, counts were estimated from reference gene primer amplification. Data came from immunoSEQ multiplex PCR; TCRdb stores just in-frame clones and leaves some out. Clonal size and the V and J genes are those of that table, whereas D and trimming came from the DNA. The data hold around 480,000 clones, with more than 70% observed a single time. The length of the CDR3 is 15 residues. Trimming left V 1 base short and J 5 bases short, with 12 bases between. CDR1 LNHNV and CDR2 YYDKDF come from the germline V gene (reference sequence). Sequencing was done on a sample of peripheral blood. The chain joins TRBV15 to TRBJ1-5; D is uncertain. The TCR comes from a woman between 45 and 60 years old with COVID-19, enrolled during active disease. The CDR3 DNA follows: TGTGCCACCAGCAGAGTCCGAGGCCAAGATCAGCCCCAGCATTTT. Encoded protein: CATSRVRGQDQPQHF.